This T cell receptor beta chain was sequenced during a study of blood T cell repertoires in COVID-19. For the study at large: The cDNA or gDNA used as material had been derived from T cells, B-cell-depleted T cells, or PBMCs.

Profiled with immunoSEQ multiplex PCR; TCRdb holds only in-frame clones, not every one. This sample has roughly 250,000 clones, with roughly 80% found just once. The CDR3 spans 14 residues. The V segment lost 4 bases and the J segment 10 bases; nucleotides outside the gene matches: 8. Germline-derived CDR1 and CDR2 are SGHTA and FQGNSA. The rearrangement joins TRBV7-2 to TRBJ1-4; TRBD1 aligns across 8 bases. Material for sequencing was peripheral blood. This clonotype originated in a woman of 80 years or more with acute or convalescent COVID-19. The DNA of the CDR3 is TGTGCCAGCAGCTCCGACAGGGGAAGGGTAAAACTGTTTTTT. Translating it yields CASSSDRGRVKLFF.